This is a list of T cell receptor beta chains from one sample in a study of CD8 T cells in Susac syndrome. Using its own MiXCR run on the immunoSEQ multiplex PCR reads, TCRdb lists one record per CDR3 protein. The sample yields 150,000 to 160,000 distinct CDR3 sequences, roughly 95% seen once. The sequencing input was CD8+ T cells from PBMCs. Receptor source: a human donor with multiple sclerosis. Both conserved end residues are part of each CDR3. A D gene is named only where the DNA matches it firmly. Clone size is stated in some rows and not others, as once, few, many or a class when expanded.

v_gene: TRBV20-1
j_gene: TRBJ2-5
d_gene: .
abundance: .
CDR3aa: CSAGIGYQETQYF
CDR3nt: TGCAGTGCGGGGATCGGCTACCAAGAGACCCAGTACTTC

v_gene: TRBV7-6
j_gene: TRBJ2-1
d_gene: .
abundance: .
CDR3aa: CASSLAEGGPNNEQFF
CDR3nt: TGTGCCAGCAGCTTGGCCGAAGGGGGGCCCAACAATGAGCAGTTCTTC

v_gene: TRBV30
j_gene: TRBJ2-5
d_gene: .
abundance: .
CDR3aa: CAWSVMRLNQETQYF
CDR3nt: TGTGCCTGGAGTGTAATGCGTCTTAACCAAGAGACCCAGTACTTC

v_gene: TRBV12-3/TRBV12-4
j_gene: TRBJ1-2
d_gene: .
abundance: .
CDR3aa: CASSFRGDGYTF
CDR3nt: TGTGCCAGCAGTTTTAGAGGCGATGGCTACACCTTC

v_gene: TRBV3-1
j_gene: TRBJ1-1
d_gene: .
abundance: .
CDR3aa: CASSQASNTEAFF
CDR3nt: TGTGCCAGCAGCCAAGCTTCGAACACTGAAGCTTTCTTT

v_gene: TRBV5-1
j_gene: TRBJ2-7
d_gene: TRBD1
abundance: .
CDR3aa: CASSSTGGQYEQYF
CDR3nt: TGCGCCAGCAGCTCGACAGGGGGCCAGTACGAGCAGTACTTC

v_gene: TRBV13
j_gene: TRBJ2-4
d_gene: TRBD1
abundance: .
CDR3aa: CASSLGPGGVIQYF
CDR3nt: TGTGCCAGCAGCTTAGGTCCAGGGGGTGTGATTCAGTACTTC

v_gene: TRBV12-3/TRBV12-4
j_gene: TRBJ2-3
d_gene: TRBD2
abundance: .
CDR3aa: CASKPGLAAQYF
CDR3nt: TGTGCCAGCAAACCCGGACTAGCGGCGCAGTATTTT

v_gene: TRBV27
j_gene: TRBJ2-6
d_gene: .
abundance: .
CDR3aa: CASSLLSALGANVLTF
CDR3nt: TGTGCCAGCAGTTTATTAAGTGCTCTTGGGGCCAACGTCCTGACTTTC

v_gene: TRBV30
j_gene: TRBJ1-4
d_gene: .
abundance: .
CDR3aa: CAWSPGVEGEKLFF
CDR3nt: TGTGCCTGGAGCCCCGGGGTGGAGGGTGAAAAACTGTTTTTT

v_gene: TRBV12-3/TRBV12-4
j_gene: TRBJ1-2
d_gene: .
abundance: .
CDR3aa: CASSHGPRTFYYGYTF
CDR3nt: TGTGCCAGCAGCCATGGGCCTCGGACTTTTTACTATGGCTACACCTTC

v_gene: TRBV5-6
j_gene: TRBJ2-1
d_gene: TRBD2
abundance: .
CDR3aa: CASSSRDYLYNEQFF
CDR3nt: TGTGCCAGCAGCTCGCGGGACTACCTATACAATGAGCAGTTCTTC

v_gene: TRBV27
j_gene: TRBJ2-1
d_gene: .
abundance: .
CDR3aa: CASSSLYNEQFF
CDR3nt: TGTGCCAGCAGTTCCCTCTACAATGAGCAGTTCTTC

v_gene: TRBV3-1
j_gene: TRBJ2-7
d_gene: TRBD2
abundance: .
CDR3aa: CASSPGLAGYEQYF
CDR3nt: TGTGCCAGCAGCCCGGGACTAGCAGGTTACGAGCAGTACTTC

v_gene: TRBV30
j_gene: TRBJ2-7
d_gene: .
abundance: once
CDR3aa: CAWRRQEGPAEQYF
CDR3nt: TGTGCCTGGAGGCGACAGGAGGGACCCGCCGAGCAGTACTTC

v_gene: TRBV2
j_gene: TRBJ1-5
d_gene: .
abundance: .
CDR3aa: CASSPWDMQQPQHF
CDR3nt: TGTGCCAGCAGTCCCTGGGACATGCAACAGCCCCAGCATTTT

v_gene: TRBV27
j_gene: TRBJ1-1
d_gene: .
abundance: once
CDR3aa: CASSLIDKAEAFF
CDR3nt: TGTGCCAGCAGTCTAATTGATAAGGCTGAAGCTTTCTTT

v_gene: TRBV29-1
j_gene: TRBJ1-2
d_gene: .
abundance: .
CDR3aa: CSVIEANYGYTF
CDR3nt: TGCAGCGTTATTGAGGCGAACTATGGCTACACCTTC

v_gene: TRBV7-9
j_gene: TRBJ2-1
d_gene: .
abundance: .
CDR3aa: CASSLVRNEQFF
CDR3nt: TGTGCCAGCAGCTTAGTACGGAATGAGCAGTTCTTC

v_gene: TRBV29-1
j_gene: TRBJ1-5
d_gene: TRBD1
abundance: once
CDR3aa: CSVVDRGMGNQPQHF
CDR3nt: TGCAGCGTTGTAGACAGGGGAATGGGCAATCAGCCCCAGCATTTT

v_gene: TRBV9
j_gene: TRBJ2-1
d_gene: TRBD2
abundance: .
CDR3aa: CASSVVAGVMNEQFF
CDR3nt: TGTGCCAGCAGCGTAGTAGCGGGGGTGATGAATGAGCAGTTCTTC

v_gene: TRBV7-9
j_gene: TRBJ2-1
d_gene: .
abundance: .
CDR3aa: CASSPPDGGLHNEQFF
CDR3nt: TGTGCCAGCAGCCCGCCCGATGGCGGCCTACACAATGAGCAGTTCTTC

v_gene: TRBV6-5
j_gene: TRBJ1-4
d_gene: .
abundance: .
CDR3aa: CASSYQPEEKLFF
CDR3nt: TGTGCCAGCAGTTACCAACCCGAGGAAAAACTGTTTTTT

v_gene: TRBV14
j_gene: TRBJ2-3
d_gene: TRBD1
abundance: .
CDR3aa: CASSPGQGEQFDTQYF
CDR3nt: TGTGCCAGCAGCCCAGGACAGGGGGAACAGTTTGATACGCAGTATTTT

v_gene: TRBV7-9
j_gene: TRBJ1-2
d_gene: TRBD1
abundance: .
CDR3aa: CASSLSGTGYNYGYTF
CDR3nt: TGTGCCAGCAGTTTATCCGGGACAGGGTATAACTATGGCTACACCTTC

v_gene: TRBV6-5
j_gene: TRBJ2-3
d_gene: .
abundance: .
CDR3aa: CASSKGPDTQYF
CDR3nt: TGTGCCAGCAGTAAGGGTCCGGATACGCAGTATTTT

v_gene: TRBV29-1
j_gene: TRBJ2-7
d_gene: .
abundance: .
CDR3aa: CSVEDQGLPGEQYF
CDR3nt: TGCAGCGTTGAAGATCAGGGACTTCCCGGGGAGCAGTACTTC

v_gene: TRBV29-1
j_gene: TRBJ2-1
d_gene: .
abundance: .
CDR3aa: CSAPFIDRNEQFF
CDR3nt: TGCAGCGCGCCGTTCATAGACAGAAATGAGCAGTTCTTC

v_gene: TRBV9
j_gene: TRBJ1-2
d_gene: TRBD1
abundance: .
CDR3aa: CASSLRTGGYGYTF
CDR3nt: TGTGCCAGCAGCTTACGGACAGGGGGCTATGGCTACACCTTC

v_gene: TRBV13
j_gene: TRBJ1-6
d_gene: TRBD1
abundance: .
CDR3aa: CASSLRGQSYNSPLHF
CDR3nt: TGTGCCAGCAGCTTGAGGGGACAGTCCTATAATTCACCCCTCCACTTT

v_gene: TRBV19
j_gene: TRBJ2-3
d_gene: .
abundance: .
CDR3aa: CASSISPGPPTDTQYF
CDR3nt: TGTGCCAGTAGTATATCACCGGGACCACCCACAGATACGCAGTATTTT

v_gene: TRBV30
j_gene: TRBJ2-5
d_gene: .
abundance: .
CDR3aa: CAWSPLGQQETQYF
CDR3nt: TGTGCCTGGAGCCCTCTCGGACAGCAAGAGACCCAGTACTTC

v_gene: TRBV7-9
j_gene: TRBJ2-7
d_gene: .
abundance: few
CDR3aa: CASSRGYEQYF
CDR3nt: TGTGCCAGCAGCCGCGGGTACGAGCAGTACTTC

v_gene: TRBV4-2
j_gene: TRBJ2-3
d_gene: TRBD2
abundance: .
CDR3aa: CASSQDRAGGPGDTQYF
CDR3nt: TGTGCCAGCAGCCAAGACAGGGCGGGGGGGCCTGGAGATACGCAGTATTTT

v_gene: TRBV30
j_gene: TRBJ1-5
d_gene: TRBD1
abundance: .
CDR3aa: CAWTDRGRNQPQHF
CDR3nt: TGTGCCTGGACGGACAGGGGGCGGAATCAGCCCCAGCATTTT

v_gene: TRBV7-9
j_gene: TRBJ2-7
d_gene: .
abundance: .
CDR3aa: CASSQTGPYYEQYF
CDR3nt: TGTGCCAGCAGCCAGACAGGACCTTACTACGAGCAGTACTTC

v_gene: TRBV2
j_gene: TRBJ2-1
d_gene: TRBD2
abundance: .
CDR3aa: CASRQESGESYNEQFF
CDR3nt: TGTGCCAGCCGCCAAGAGAGCGGGGAGTCCTACAATGAGCAGTTCTTC

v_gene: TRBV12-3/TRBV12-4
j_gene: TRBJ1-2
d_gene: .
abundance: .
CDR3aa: CASSVGGRRGYTF
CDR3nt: TGTGCCAGCAGCGTTGGGGGGCGTCGAGGCTACACCTTC

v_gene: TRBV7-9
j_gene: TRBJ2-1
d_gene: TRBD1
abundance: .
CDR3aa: CASSQGQGHNEQFF
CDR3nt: TGTGCCAGCAGCCAAGGACAGGGCCACAATGAGCAGTTCTTC